This TCR beta chain appears in the sequencing data of a study of graft-versus-host responses after intestinal transplantation. About the study: As for transplant type, recipients had multivisceral, liver-intestinal, or isolated intestinal grafts. All recipients were given anti-thymocyte globulin induction, and tacrolimus and steroids were then administered for about three years. Study-wide results and caveats: Recipient marrow showed GvH clones, some seen first in ileum or blood. GvH clone levels peaked in circulation, and this peak was associated with early post-transplant HvG declines.

Profiling relied on immunoSEQ multiplex PCR, and the TCRdb table lists in-frame clones only, not all of them. The top ten clones hold around 0.8% of a sample with approximately 90,000 clones, 80% to 85% of them seen once. The V end lost 2 bases, the J end lost 5 bases, and 18 bases lay between the germline ends. CDR1 and CDR2 from the germline V gene are MDHEN and SYDVKM. The CDR3 covers 16 residues. Remarks on this clone: Its antigen is still unknown.

Sequencing was performed on unstimulated CD4+ T cells sorted from spleen or lymph node cells, taken before intestinal transplant. This sequence was found in a human donor who received an intestinal transplant. The chain employs TRBV28 and TRBJ2-5; D perhaps matches TRBD2 (7 bases). CDR3 region: CASSLSWASGQETQYF. The CDR3 DNA is TGTGCCAGCAGTTTAAGCTGGGCTAGCGGACAGGAGACCCAGTACTTC.